The present TCR beta chain was sequenced within a study of brain metastases from non-small cell lung cancer. General study results and limits: T-cell infiltration was lower in brain metastases than primaries (P < 0.001). T-cell clones appeared expanded in approximately 58% of brain metastases relative to matched primary tumors.

For this clone: Its antigen is currently unknown.

The CDR3 is 13 amino acids. Germline V gives CDR1 MNHNS, CDR2 SASEGT. The V and J ends lost 1 base and 6 bases respectively, with 6 bases between them. Clones were read by immunoSEQ multiplex PCR, and TCRdb kept only the in-frame ones, dropping some. The sample has 2,800 or so clones, about four fifths seen once. The sequence was obtained from a donor at least 40 years old with non-small cell lung cancer. The V and J genes are TRBV6-1 and TRBJ2-2, with D perhaps being TRBD1 or TRBD2 (5 bases each). Material: primary lung tumor tissue. The chain's CDR3 is CASSEGGAGELFF. The CDR3, as DNA: TGTGCCAGCAGTGAAGGAGGGGCCGGGGAGCTGTTTTTT.